What follows are 18 T cell receptor beta chains derived from one specimen sequenced in a study of blood T cell repertoires in COVID-19. TCRdb's copy holds only in-frame clones and misses some; the assay was immunoSEQ multiplex PCR. This table holds fewer than 450,000 clones, about 90% found once. Input material: PBMCs or T cells enriched from blood (not recorded which). The receptors were sampled from a woman between 25 and 40 years old who had recovered from COVID-19.

The rearrangement links TRBV2 to TRBJ2-3; 11 bases agree with TRBD2. The CDR3 extends over 14 amino acids. V was clipped by 8 bases and J by 2 bases; unmatched bases: 3. Germline V lookup: CDR1 SNHLY, CDR2 FYNNEI. CDR3 coding DNA: TGTGCCAGCCGACTAGCGGGGATCACAGATACGCAGTATTTT. Protein sequence: CASRLAGITDTQYF. Based on the CDR3 plus reference TRBV2 and TRBJ2-3, the full variable domain is EPEVTQTPSHQVTQMGQEVILRCVPISNHLYFYWYRQILGQKVEFLVSFYNNEISEKSEIFDDQFSVERPDGSNFTLKIRSTKLEDSAMYFCASRLAGITDTQYFGPGTRLTVL.

This clone was recorded once. The chain employs TRBV5-1 and TRBJ2-1; tentatively, D is TRBD2 (6 bases). This CDR3 has 14 residues. Germline V gene sequence: CDR1 SGHRS, CDR2 YFSETQ. V lost 4 bases and J lost 6, with 14 bases in between. CDR3: CASSRPTSSNEQFF. The CDR3 nucleotides read TGCGCCAGCAGCCGCCCGACTAGTTCCAATGAGCAGTTCTTC.

The chain employs TRBV18 and TRBJ2-7; 9 bases map to TRBD2. Germline V gives CDR1 KGHSH, CDR2 LQKENI. V was clipped by 5 bases and J by 1 base; unmatched bases: 3. The CDR3 covers 14 residues. DNA of the CDR3: TGTGCCAGCTCAGTTGCGGGGGGGTCCTACGAGCAGTACTTC. This encodes CASSVAGGSYEQYF.

The chain joins TRBV4-2 to TRBJ1-2, with no clear D. The CDR3 extends over 16 amino acids. The germline CDR1 and CDR2 sequences are LGHNA and YNFKEQ. Trimming pared 0 bases from V and 1 base from J, leaving 12 bases between. The CDR3 loop reads CASSQDYSGNNYGYTF. As DNA, the CDR3 is TGTGCCAGCAGCCAAGATTATTCCGGGAATAACTATGGCTACACCTTC.

The chain employs TRBV24-1 and TRBJ1-2; 10 positions match TRBD1. Germline V gene sequence: CDR1 KGHDR, CDR2 SFDVKD. The CDR3 totals 18 residues. V shed 4 bases, J shed 3 bases, and the junction held 13 bases outside the gene matches. This CDR3 is CATSDISSTGGAYYGYTF. CDR3 nucleotide sequence: TGTGCCACCAGTGACATTTCATCGACAGGGGGCGCGTACTATGGCTACACCTTC.

The chain links TRBV18 to TRBJ2-5; D ambiguous. Trimming took off 4 bases at V and 1 base at J, with 7 bases between the two ends. The CDR3 runs 13 residues. Germline CDR1 reads KGHSH; CDR2 reads LQKENI. The CDR3 loop reads CASSLLIQETQYF. Written as DNA, the CDR3 is TGTGCCAGCTCACTCCTAATCCAAGAGACCCAGTACTTC.

The chain links TRBV9 to TRBJ1-6, with D uncertain. The V and J ends lost 3 bases and 5 bases respectively, with 12 bases between them. Germline V gene lookup returns CDR1 SGDLS and CDR2 YYNGEE. The length of the CDR3 is 15 residues. The CDR3 here is CASSATPFDNSPLHF. The CDR3 region has the DNA TGTGCCAGCAGCGCTACCCCGTTTGATAATTCACCCCTCCACTTT.

The count of this clone is one. J is TRBJ2-1 and V is TRBV28; 11 nucleotides match TRBD2. J gave up 0 bases and V 11 bases, and 21 bases lay outside the gene matches. Germline CDR1 and CDR2: MDHEN and SYDVKM. The CDR3 covers 20 residues. The CDR3 DNA is TGTGCCGGCCTTAGGACCTCATTATCTCTAGCGGGGGGCTCCTACAATGAGCAGTTCTTC. Translation: CAGLRTSLSLAGGSYNEQFF.

The J gene is TRBJ2-6, the V gene TRBV7-7; D perhaps matches TRBD1 (7 bases). The CDR3 is 16 amino acids. The V and J ends lost 0 bases and 6 bases respectively, with 12 bases between them. The V gene's germline CDR1 is SSHAT and CDR2 FNYEAQ (reference sequence). The CDR3 DNA reads TGTGCCAGCAGCTTAGCGGGAGGACAGGTGGCCAACGTCCTGACTTTC. Its translation is CASSLAGGQVANVLTF.

The J gene is TRBJ2-7, the V gene TRBV4-1; 7 bases are shared with TRBD1. Unmatched junction bases numbered 6, after V lost 1 base and J lost 0 bases. The germline V gene encodes CDR1 MGHRA and CDR2 YSYEKL. The CDR3 covers 16 residues. The CDR3 protein is CASSQVSGQSSYEQYF. The CDR3 DNA follows: TGCGCCAGCAGCCAAGTGTCGGGACAGAGCTCCTACGAGCAGTACTTC.

The rearrangement uses TRBV5-1 and TRBJ1-1; TRBD1 matches at 8 bases. This CDR3 is built from 14 residues. Looked up from germline, CDR1 is SGHRS and CDR2 is YFSETQ. After removal of 7 bases from V and 0 bases from J, the junction contained 5 bases not matched to a gene. The CDR3 sequence: CASSPDRVNTEAFF. DNA of the CDR3: TGCGCCAGCTCCCCGGACAGGGTGAACACTGAAGCTTTCTTT. Combining the CDR3 with reference TRBV5-1 and TRBJ1-1 gives the whole variable domain KAGVTQTPRYLIKTRGQQVTLSCSPISGHRSVSWYQQTPGQGLQFLFEYFSETQRNKGNFPGRFSGRQFSNSRSEMNVSTLELGDSALYLCASSPDRVNTEAFFGQGTRLTVV.

This chain links TRBV7-2 with TRBJ1-5; D remains ambiguous. Germline lookup yields CDR1 SGHTA and CDR2 FQGNSA. The CDR3 is 13 amino acids. The V and J ends lost 3 bases and 2 bases respectively, with 5 bases between them. The CDR3 sequence is CASSFQGNQPQHF. CDR3 DNA sequence: TGTGCCAGCAGCTTTCAGGGCAATCAGCCCCAGCATTTT.

This clone came up a few times. J is TRBJ2-2 and V is TRBV30; 9 bases line up with TRBD1. J was trimmed by 6 bases and V by 3 bases; bases with no gene match: 2. This CDR3 comprises 13 residues. CDR1 GTSNPN and CDR2 SVGIG come from the germline V gene (reference sequence). The CDR3 coding sequence is TGTGCCTGGAGACAGGGGGCGCCCGGGGAGCTGTTTTTT. Protein product: CAWRQGAPGELFF.

In its sample, this clone was seen a few times. V usage is TRBV19 and J usage is TRBJ1-6, with TRBD1 matching over 7 bases. The germline gives CDR1 LNHDA, CDR2 SQIVND (reference sequence). This CDR3 is built from 14 residues. After removal of 7 bases from V and 8 bases from J, the junction contained 8 bases not matched to a gene. The DNA of the CDR3 is TGTGCCAGTACCCCCGGGACAGAATATTCACCCCTCCACTTT. Residues: CASTPGTEYSPLHF. The full variable domain, completed using reference TRBV19 and TRBJ1-6, is DGGITQSPKYLFRKEGQNVTLSCEQNLNHDAMYWYRQDPGQGLRLIYYSQIVNDFQKGDIAEGYSVSREKKESFPLTVTSAQKNPTAFYLCASTPGTEYSPLHFGNGTRLTVT.

This clone has only a few counts. V gene TRBV9 combines with J gene TRBJ2-2; 11 positions agree with TRBD1. This CDR3 has 16 amino acids. Germline V lookup: CDR1 SGDLS, CDR2 YYNGEE. V gave up 3 bases and J gave up 5 bases; unmatched junction bases: 6. This CDR3 is CASSDRDRGFTGELFF. The CDR3 DNA is TGTGCCAGCAGCGACCGGGACAGGGGGTTTACCGGGGAGCTGTTTTTT. Complete variable domain (other parts from reference TRBV9 and TRBJ2-2): DSGVTQTPKHLITATGQRVTLRCSPRSGDLSVYWYQQSLDQGLQFLIQYYNGEERAKGNILERFSAQQFPDLHSELNLSSLELGDSALYFCASSDRDRGFTGELFFGEGSRLTVL.

In the case of this clone: A junction end diverges from the germline sequence, so it may reflect a read error. CDR3 in amino acids: CASSLGLGTQIF. In DNA form, the CDR3 reads TGTGCCAGCAGCTTGGGCTTGGGGACTCAAATCTTC. This chain uses TRBV5-6 with TRBJ2-7, with D perhaps TRBD2 (6 bases). Germline V gene lookup returns CDR1 SGHDT and CDR2 YYEEEE. The CDR3 is 12 amino acids.

CDR3 loop: CASSVGQGSGTEAFF. Written as DNA, the CDR3 is TGTGCCAGCAGTGTGGGACAGGGTTCTGGCACTGAAGCTTTCTTT. This chain uses TRBV2 with TRBJ1-1; 9 bases are shared with TRBD1. The V gene's germline CDR1 is SNHLY and CDR2 FYNNEI. With V trimmed by 4 bases and J by 4 bases, 7 bases remained unmatched. This CDR3 has 15 amino acids.

This clone was seen once. The V and J genes are TRBV29-1 and TRBJ2-7, with D possibly matching TRBD2 (6 bases). In germline, CDR1 is SQVTM, CDR2 ANQGSEA. With 4 bases removed from V and 0 bases from J, the gap between germline ends came to 10 bases. CDR3 length: 13 amino acids. The CDR3 region has the DNA TGCAGCGTTGGGGACTCCCCCTCCTACGAGCAGTACTTC. Encoded protein: CSVGDSPSYEQYF.